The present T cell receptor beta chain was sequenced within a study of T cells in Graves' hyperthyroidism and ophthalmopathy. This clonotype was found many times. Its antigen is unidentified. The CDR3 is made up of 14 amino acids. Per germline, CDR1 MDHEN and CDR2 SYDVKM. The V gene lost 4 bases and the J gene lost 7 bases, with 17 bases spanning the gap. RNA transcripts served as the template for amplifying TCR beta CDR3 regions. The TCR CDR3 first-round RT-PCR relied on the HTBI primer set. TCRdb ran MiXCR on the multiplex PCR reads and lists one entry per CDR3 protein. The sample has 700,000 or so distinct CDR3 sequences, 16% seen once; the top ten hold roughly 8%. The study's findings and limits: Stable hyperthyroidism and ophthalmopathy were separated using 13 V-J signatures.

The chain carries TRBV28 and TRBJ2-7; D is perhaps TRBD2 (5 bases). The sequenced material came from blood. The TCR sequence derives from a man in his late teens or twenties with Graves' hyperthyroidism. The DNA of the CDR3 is TGTGCCAGCAGTTCCGCCCCTACGACGGGGGAGCAGTACTTC. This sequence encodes CASSSAPTTGEQYF.